The rows below give T cell receptor beta chains drawn from one sample of a study of blood T cell repertoires in COVID-19. Libraries were prepared by immunoSEQ multiplex PCR; TCRdb keeps only in-frame clonotypes and omits some of them. Among about 140,000 clones listed, about 86% were seen once. Sample: peripheral blood. The receptors come from a woman in her sixties with acute or convalescent COVID-19. Each CDR3 is given with its conserved first and last residue. A D gene is named only where the DNA matches it firmly. Clone size is shown for a subset of rows, as once, few, many or a class of expanded clone.

v_call,j_call,d_call,clone_size,cdr3_nt,cdr3_aa
TRBV5-1,TRBJ1-6,.,few,TGCGCCAGCAGACAGGGAGGGAATTCACCCCTCCACTTT,CASRQGGNSPLHF
TRBV6-6,TRBJ1-1,.,once,TGTGCCAGCAGTTACTCGCGGGAACCAACTGAAGCTTTCTTT,CASSYSREPTEAFF
TRBV19,TRBJ1-5,TRBD1,.,TGTGCCAGTAGTTCGCTGACAGGGGCTAGCAATCAGCCCCAGCATTTT,CASSSLTGASNQPQHF
TRBV7-9,TRBJ2-2,.,.,TGTGCCAGCAGCCGAGGCCCCGGGGAGCTGTTTTTT,CASSRGPGELFF
TRBV6-5,TRBJ2-5,.,.,TGTGCCAGCAGTTACTCGATCCAAAGAGGCCAAGAGACCCAGTACTTC,CASSYSIQRGQETQYF
TRBV7-9,TRBJ2-7,TRBD2,.,TGTGCCAGCAGCGCCCGGGTAGCGGGGTCCACCTACGAGCAGTACTTC,CASSARVAGSTYEQYF
TRBV30,TRBJ1-5,.,.,TGTGCCTGGAGTGGACGGACAGCCGGCAATCAGCCCCAGCATTTT,CAWSGRTAGNQPQHF
TRBV7-2,TRBJ2-1,.,.,TGTGCCAGCAGCTTAGCCCCCGGGGGTTACAATGAGCAGTTCTTC,CASSLAPGGYNEQFF
TRBV19,TRBJ2-1,.,.,TGTGCCAGTAGTTCCCACTACAGAAACCGGGACTCAGGGATAAGGTACAATGAGCAGTTCTTC,CASSSHYRNRDSGIRYNEQFF
TRBV28,TRBJ1-5,.,many,TGTGCCAGCATCCCCAGGCCCACAGGATATAGCAATCAGCCCCAGCATTTT,CASIPRPTGYSNQPQHF
TRBV28,TRBJ1-2,.,.,TGTGCCAGCAGTTTGGGAAGGGGTGGTTATGGCTACACCTTC,CASSLGRGGYGYTF
TRBV4-3,TRBJ2-1,TRBD2,.,TGCGCCAGCAGCCAAGATGGAATAGCGGGGGGGATAAGCTCCTACAATGAGCAGTTCTTC,CASSQDGIAGGISSYNEQFF
TRBV5-8,TRBJ1-2,.,once,TGTGCCAGCAGCTTGTCCGGCTATGGCTACACCTTC,CASSLSGYGYTF
TRBV5-1,TRBJ2-1,.,once,TGCGCCAGCAGCTTGGCCGGCAGGGGTAATGAGCAGTTCTTC,CASSLAGRGNEQFF
TRBV2,TRBJ2-7,TRBD1,.,TGTGCCAGCAGGCGACAGGGGGGGTACGAGCAGTACTTC,CASRRQGGYEQYF
TRBV3-1/TRBV3-2,TRBJ2-7,TRBD1,.,TGTGCCAGCAGCCAGAACGGAGGGACAGGGTGGTACGAGCAGTACTTC,CASSQNGGTGWYEQYF
TRBV5-1,TRBJ2-5,TRBD2,.,TGCGCCAGCACCGGGACTAGCGGGGCGCAAGAGACCCAGTACTTC,CASTGTSGAQETQYF
TRBV19,TRBJ2-1,TRBD2,.,TGTGCCAGTAGTATAGCGCCCGCAAGCGGGGGGTGGAATGAGCAGTTCTTC,CASSIAPASGGWNEQFF
TRBV2,TRBJ2-7,TRBD1,once,TGTGCCAGCAGCCTCGGGACAGGGGGCTCCTACGAGCAGTACTTC,CASSLGTGGSYEQYF
TRBV7-2,TRBJ1-5,.,.,TGTGCCAGCAGCTTAGTGGGGGGTTGGGGTCAGCCCCAGCATTTT,CASSLVGGWGQPQHF
TRBV4-3,TRBJ1-2,.,.,TGCGCCAGCAGCCAGGCCCCAGATGGGGGACTTTATGGCTACACCTTC,CASSQAPDGGLYGYTF
TRBV11-2,TRBJ2-4,.,.,TGTGCCAGCAGCTTAGATACTATAGTTGGAAACATTCAGTACTTC,CASSLDTIVGNIQYF
TRBV4-1,TRBJ1-4,.,.,TGCGCCAGCAGCCATCCCCCTCGGAGTGAAAAACTGTTTTTT,CASSHPPRSEKLFF
TRBV9,TRBJ2-1,.,few,TGTGCCAGCAGCGAGACTGACAGTCTCGGAGAGCAGTTCTTC,CASSETDSLGEQFF
TRBV24-1,TRBJ2-2,.,.,TGTGCCACCAGTGATGACAGAGCGAACACCGGGGAGCTGTTTTTT,CATSDDRANTGELFF
TRBV3-1/TRBV3-2,TRBJ1-2,.,once,TGTGCCAGCAGCCAAGACTCGGTGGCCAGACATATGGGCTACACCTTC,CASSQDSVARHMGYTF
TRBV2,TRBJ2-5,.,.,TGTGCCAGCACCAAGCGGAGGCCCCAAGAGACCCAGTACTTC,CASTKRRPQETQYF
TRBV6-5,TRBJ1-3,TRBD1,.,TGTGCCAGCATTGGGACAGGGTTGTCTGGAAACACCATATATTTT,CASIGTGLSGNTIYF
TRBV6-1,TRBJ1-6,.,.,TGTGCCAGCACTGAATGGGGGGATTTGGATAATTCACCCCTCCACTTT,CASTEWGDLDNSPLHF
TRBV19,TRBJ1-1,.,.,TGTGCCAGTAGTATAAAGGGGCGCTGGAACACTGAAGCTTTCTTT,CASSIKGRWNTEAFF
TRBV28,TRBJ2-3,TRBD1,.,TGTGCCAGCAGTTCGGGACAGGGCACAGATACGCAGTATTTT,CASSSGQGTDTQYF
TRBV12-3/TRBV12-4,TRBJ1-5,.,.,TGTGCCAGCAGTTTCACGGGGAATCAGCCCCAGCATTTT,CASSFTGNQPQHF
TRBV2,TRBJ1-2,TRBD1,.,TGTGCCAGCAGTTTACAGGGGACACCCTATGGCTACACCTTC,CASSLQGTPYGYTF
TRBV5-1,TRBJ2-2,TRBD2,.,TGCGCCAGCACCCTAACTAGCGGGGCTATGAACACCGGGGAGCTGTTTTTT,CASTLTSGAMNTGELFF
TRBV5-5,TRBJ1-1,.,.,TGTGCCAGCAGCTTGGTACCACAGGGTACCTTTGGAGCTTTCTTT,CASSLVPQGTFGAFF
TRBV7-3,TRBJ1-2,TRBD1,.,TGTGCCAGCAGCTCCACAGGGGGTTCTGACTATGGCTACACCTTC,CASSSTGGSDYGYTF
TRBV19,TRBJ2-5,TRBD1,.,TGTGCCAGTAGGGACAGGGGGATGAGGGAGACCCAGTACTTC,CASRDRGMRETQYF
TRBV25-1,TRBJ1-1,.,.,TGTGCCAGCAGTTCCCTCGGGTGGGGGGGAGAAGCTTTCTTT,CASSSLGWGGEAFF
TRBV7-3,TRBJ2-7,.,.,TGTGCCAGCAGCTCGGGGAAGGGGGTGGTCTACGAGCAGTACTTC,CASSSGKGVVYEQYF
TRBV5-1,TRBJ1-6,TRBD1,.,TGCGCCAGCAGCTTGGAACAGGGGGCGAATTCACCCCTCCACTTT,CASSLEQGANSPLHF
TRBV7-3,TRBJ1-1,.,.,TGTGCCAGCAGCTCCCTTACGGGGGGGAACACTGAAGCTTTCTTT,CASSSLTGGNTEAFF
TRBV2,TRBJ1-1,TRBD1,once,TGTGCCAGCAGTGTGACAGGGGCCTACACTGAAGCTTTCTTT,CASSVTGAYTEAFF
TRBV28,TRBJ1-2,TRBD1,.,TGTGCCAGCTTTAGCGGCGGGACAGGGGGCGCTAACTATGGCTACACCTTC,CASFSGGTGGANYGYTF
TRBV5-1,TRBJ2-6,TRBD1,.,TGCGCCAGCAGCTTGTTGACAGGGGGCTCTGGGGCCAACGTCCTGACTTTC,CASSLLTGGSGANVLTF
TRBV5-1,TRBJ1-1,.,.,TGCGCCAGCAGCTTGGAGAGGTTCGGGGATGCTTTCTTT,CASSLERFGDAFF
TRBV9,TRBJ1-1,TRBD1,.,TGTGCCAGCAGCGAGACAGGGCTCACTGAAGCTTTCTTT,CASSETGLTEAFF
TRBV19,TRBJ1-1,.,.,TGTGCCAGTAGTAAGACGGGGGGGCCGAACACTGAAGCTTTCTTT,CASSKTGGPNTEAFF
TRBV28,TRBJ2-7,.,.,TGTGCCAGCAGTCCGACAGGAATTGGCTCCTACGAGCAGTACTTC,CASSPTGIGSYEQYF
TRBV6-5,TRBJ1-2,.,few,TGTGCCAACCGGGGGGGGGCGCTTTTTAACTATGGCTACACCTTC,CANRGGALFNYGYTF